The T cell receptor (beta chain) described here comes from a study of OX40 agonist ivuxolimab in advanced cancers. The wider study: Previous treatment with anti-PD-1, anti-PD-L1 or anti-CTLA-4 therapy was allowed; about 44% had received some.

Whole-study results and caveats: Mean expanded clone counts were higher in CD8+ than CD4+ T cells.

This CDR3 comprises 16 residues. Germline V CDR1 and CDR2: SEHNR, FQNEAQ (reference sequence). V lost 0 bases and J lost 1; bases outside the gene matches: 3. The timepoints at which blood was sampled were baseline, cycle 4 day 1, and cycle 7 day 1. Generated by immunoSEQ multiplex PCR, the TCRdb table keeps only in-frame clones and is missing some. The table lists 35,000 to 45,000 clones, 82% of them singletons. As to this clone: The antigen remains undetermined.

The receptor was derived from an adult with an advanced solid tumor such as melanoma, head and neck, liver or kidney cancer. Source: CD4+ or CD8+ T cells sorted from blood, taken in a trial of the OX40 agonist ivuxolimab. This chain uses TRBV7-9 with TRBJ2-1, with 7 nucleotides matching TRBD2. For the CDR3, the DNA is TGTGCCAGCAGCTTAGCGCGACTAGCTTCCTACAATGAGCAGTTCTTC. It specifies CASSLARLASYNEQFF.